Described below is a single T cell receptor (beta chain) sequence and its context. Its target is not known. V lost 2 bases to trimming and J lost 7 bases, with 11 bases between them. Looked up from germline, CDR1 is SGHTA and CDR2 is FQGNSA. The CDR3 has 13 residues. This entry belongs to a study of post-analysis software for immune sequencing data. Across the study: Disease courses included relapsing-remitting, secondary progressive and progressive-relapsing multiple sclerosis.

Overall study findings and caveats: Roughly five TRBV segments appeared more often in patients than in controls, and TRBV5-6, TRBV5-1 and TRBV20-1 were among these. Patients with multiple sclerosis recorded significantly lower normalized Chao1 diversity than controls, the study found. Samples from a shared batch, those prepared together, strongly co-clustered by F measure.

Unique molecular identifiers featured in each of the TCR beta cDNA libraries. A population of 1 to 10 million T cells gave rise to 400,000 to 550,000 cDNA molecules. TCRdb re-called the PCR reads through MiXCR, storing one row per CDR3 protein. The data hold fewer than 550,000 distinct CDR3 sequences, with approximately 34% observed a single time. Sequenced input: blood. V is TRBV7-2 and J is TRBJ1-2; D possibly corresponds to TRBD1 (6 bases). The receptor's source is a girl aged 2-17 years with multiple sclerosis. Here the CDR3 reads CASSLRGGGGYTF. Here the CDR3 DNA reads TGTGCCAGCAGCTTACGGGGGGGCGGTGGCTACACCTTC.